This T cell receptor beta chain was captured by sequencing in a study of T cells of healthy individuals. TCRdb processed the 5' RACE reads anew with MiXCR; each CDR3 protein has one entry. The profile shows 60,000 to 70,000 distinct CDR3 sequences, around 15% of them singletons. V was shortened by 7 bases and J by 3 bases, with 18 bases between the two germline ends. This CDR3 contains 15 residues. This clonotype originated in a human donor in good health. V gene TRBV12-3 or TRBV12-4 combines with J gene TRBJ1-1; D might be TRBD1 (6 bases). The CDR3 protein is CASTSWGAGDTEAFF. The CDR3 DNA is TGTGCCAGCACCTCGTGGGGGGCCGGGGACACTGAAGCTTTCTTT.